This TCR beta chain appears in the sequencing data of a study of CD8 T cells in ankylosing spondylitis. TCRdb fed the 5' RACE reads into MiXCR, producing one record per CDR3 protein. Of roughly 670,000 distinct CDR3 sequences listed, around 19% are singletons. Study-wide results and limits: What seemed typical of ankylosing spondylitis blood was a TCR beta motif built from about 8 highly homologous variants.

Looked up from germline, CDR1 is ENHRY and CDR2 is SYGVKD. The CDR3 is 12 residues long. Notes on this clonotype: The target antigen is unknown. A junction boundary mismatches the germline segment, possibly from a read error.

The chain couples TRBV10-3 to TRBJ2-5; 7 nucleotides line up with TRBD2. Sequencing was performed on blood, either unsorted or a sorted T cell fraction (not recorded which). This TCR was sampled from a male donor with ankylosing spondylitis. CDR3 protein: CATSSGLEEKYF. CDR3 sequence (DNA): TGTGCCACCAGTTCTGGACTAGAAGAAAAGTACTTC.